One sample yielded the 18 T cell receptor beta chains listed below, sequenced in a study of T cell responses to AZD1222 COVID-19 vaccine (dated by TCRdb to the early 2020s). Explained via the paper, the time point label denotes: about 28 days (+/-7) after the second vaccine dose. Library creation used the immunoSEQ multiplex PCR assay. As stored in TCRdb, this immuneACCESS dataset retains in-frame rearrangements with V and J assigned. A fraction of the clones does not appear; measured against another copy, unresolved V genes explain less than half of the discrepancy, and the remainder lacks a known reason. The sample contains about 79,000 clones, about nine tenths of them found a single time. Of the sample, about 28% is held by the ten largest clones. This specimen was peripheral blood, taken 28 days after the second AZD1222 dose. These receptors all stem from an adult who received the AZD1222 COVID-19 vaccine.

For the CDR3, the DNA is TGTGCCAGCCCTAAGGAGACTAGCGGGCTCCTACTTTACAATGAGCAGTTCTTC. Residues: CASPKETSGLLLYNEQFF. This chain uses TRBV28 with TRBJ2-1; 10 bases agree with TRBD2. The CDR3 is 18 residues long. Germline lookup yields CDR1 MDHEN and CDR2 SYDVKM. Trimming at V came to 8 bases and at J to 4 bases, leaving 17 bases not matched to a gene.

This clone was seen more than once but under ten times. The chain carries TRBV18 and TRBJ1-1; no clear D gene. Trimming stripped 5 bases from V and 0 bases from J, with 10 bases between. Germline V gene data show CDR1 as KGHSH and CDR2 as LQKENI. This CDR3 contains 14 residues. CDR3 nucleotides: TGTGCCAGCTCAAGGGCTGAAATGAACACTGAAGCTTTCTTT. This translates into CASSRAEMNTEAFF.

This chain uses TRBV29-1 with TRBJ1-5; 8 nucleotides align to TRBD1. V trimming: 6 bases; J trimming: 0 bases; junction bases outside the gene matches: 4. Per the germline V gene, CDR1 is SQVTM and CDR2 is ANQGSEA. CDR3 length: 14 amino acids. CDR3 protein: CSVRQGNSNQPQHF. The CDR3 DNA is TGCAGCGTCCGACAGGGGAATAGCAATCAGCCCCAGCATTTT.

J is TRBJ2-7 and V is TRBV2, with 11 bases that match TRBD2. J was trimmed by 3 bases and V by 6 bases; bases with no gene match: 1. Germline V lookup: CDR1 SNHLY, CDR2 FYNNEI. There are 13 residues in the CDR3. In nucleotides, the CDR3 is TGTGCCAGCAGAGGGACTAGCGGCTACGAGCAGTACTTC. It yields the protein CASRGTSGYEQYF. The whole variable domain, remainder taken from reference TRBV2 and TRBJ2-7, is EPEVTQTPSHQVTQMGQEVILRCVPISNHLYFYWYRQILGQKVEFLVSFYNNEISEKSEIFDDQFSVERPDGSNFTLKIRSTKLEDSAMYFCASRGTSGYEQYFGPGTRLTVT.

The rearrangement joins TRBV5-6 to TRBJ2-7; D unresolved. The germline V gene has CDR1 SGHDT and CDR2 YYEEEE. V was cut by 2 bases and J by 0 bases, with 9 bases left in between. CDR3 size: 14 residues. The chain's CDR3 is CASSFPMGSYEQYF. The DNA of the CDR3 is TGTGCCAGCAGCTTCCCAATGGGCTCCTACGAGCAGTACTTC.

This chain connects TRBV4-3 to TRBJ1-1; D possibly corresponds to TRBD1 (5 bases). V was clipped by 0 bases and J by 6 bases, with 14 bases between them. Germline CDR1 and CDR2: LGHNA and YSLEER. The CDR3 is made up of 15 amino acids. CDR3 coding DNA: TGCGCCAGCAGCCAAGAGGGCAGGGACGTGCCTGAAGCTTTCTTT. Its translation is CASSQEGRDVPEAFF.

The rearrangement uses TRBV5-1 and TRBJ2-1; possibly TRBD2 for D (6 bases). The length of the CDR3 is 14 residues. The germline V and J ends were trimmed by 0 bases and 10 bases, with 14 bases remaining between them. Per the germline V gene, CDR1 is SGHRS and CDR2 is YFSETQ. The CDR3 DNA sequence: TGCGCCAGCAGCTTGGGACTAGGGGCGGCGGAGCAGTTCTTC. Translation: CASSLGLGAAEQFF.

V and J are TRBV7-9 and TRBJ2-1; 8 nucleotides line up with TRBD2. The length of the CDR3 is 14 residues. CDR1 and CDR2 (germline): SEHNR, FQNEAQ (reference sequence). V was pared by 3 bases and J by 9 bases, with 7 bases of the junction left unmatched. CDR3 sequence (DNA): TGTGCCAGCAGCTTGGTGCGGGAGGAATTTGAGCAGTTCTTC. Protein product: CASSLVREEFEQFF. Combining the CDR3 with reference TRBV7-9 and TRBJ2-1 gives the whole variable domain DTGVSQNPRHKITKRGQNVTFRCDPISEHNRLYWYRQTLGQGPEFLTYFQNEAQLEKSRLLSDRFSAERPKGSFSTLEIQRTEQGDSAMYLCASSLVREEFEQFFGPGTRLTVL.

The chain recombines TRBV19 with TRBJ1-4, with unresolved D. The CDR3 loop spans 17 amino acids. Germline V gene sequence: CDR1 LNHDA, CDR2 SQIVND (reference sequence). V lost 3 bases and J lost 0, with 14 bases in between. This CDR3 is CASSIGTPGATNEKLFF. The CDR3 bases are TGTGCCAGTAGTATCGGAACTCCGGGAGCAACTAATGAAAAACTGTTTTTT.

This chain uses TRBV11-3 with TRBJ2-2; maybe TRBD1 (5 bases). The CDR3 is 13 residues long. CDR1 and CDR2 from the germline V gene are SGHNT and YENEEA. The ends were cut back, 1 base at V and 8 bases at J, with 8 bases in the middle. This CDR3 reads CASSLAAGGELFF. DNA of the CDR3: TGTGCCAGCAGCTTAGCCGCAGGGGGGGAGCTGTTTTTT.

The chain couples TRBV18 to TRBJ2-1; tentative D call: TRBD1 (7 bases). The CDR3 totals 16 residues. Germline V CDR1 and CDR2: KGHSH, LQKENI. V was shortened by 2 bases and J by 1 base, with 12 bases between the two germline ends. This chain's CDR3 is CASSPRQGGSYNEQFF. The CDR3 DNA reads TGTGCCAGCTCACCAAGACAGGGAGGTTCCTACAATGAGCAGTTCTTC.

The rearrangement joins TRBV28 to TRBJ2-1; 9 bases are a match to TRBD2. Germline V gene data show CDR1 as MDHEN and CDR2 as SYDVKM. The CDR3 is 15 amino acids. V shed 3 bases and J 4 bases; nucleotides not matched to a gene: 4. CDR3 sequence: CASSFQRGVYNEQFF. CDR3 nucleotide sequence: TGTGCCAGCAGTTTCCAGCGGGGGGTATACAATGAGCAGTTCTTC.

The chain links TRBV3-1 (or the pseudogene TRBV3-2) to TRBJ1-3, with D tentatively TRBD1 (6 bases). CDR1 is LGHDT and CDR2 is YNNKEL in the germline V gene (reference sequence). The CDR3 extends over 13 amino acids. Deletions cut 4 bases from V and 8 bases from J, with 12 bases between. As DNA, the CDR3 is TGTGCCAGCAGCCCGGGGGGGCTAGACACCATATATTTT. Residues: CASSPGGLDTIYF.

CDR3 nucleotide sequence: TGTGCCAGCAGCTTAAATGGGAACACCGGGGAGCTGTTTTTT. Translated, it gives CASSLNGNTGELFF. This chain connects TRBV11-3 to TRBJ2-2; D is uncertain. The length of the CDR3 is 14 residues. The V gene lost 2 bases and the J gene lost 1 base, with 5 bases spanning the gap. The germline CDR1 and CDR2 sequences are SGHNT and YENEEA.

The CDR3 DNA sequence: TGTGCCAGCAGCTTAAGGATTGGGACTAGCTGGGACAATGAGCAGTTCTTC. Translated: CASSLRIGTSWDNEQFF. The chain recombines TRBV7-9 with TRBJ2-1; TRBD2 matches at 9 bases. Trimming cost V 2 bases and J 5 bases; bases outside gene matches: 10. Germline-derived CDR1 and CDR2 are SEHNR and FQNEAQ (reference sequence). This CDR3 has 17 residues.

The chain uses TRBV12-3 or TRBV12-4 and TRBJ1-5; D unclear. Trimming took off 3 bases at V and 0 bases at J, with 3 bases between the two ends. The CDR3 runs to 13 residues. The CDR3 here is CASSLNSNQPQHF. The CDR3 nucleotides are TGTGCCAGCAGTTTGAATAGCAATCAGCCCCAGCATTTT.

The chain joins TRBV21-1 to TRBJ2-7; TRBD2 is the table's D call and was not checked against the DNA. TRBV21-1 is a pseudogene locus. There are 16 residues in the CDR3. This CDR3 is CASSKAGTLDSYEQYF. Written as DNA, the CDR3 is TGTGCCAGCAGCAAAGCCGGGACTCTCGACTCCTACGAGCAGTACTTC.

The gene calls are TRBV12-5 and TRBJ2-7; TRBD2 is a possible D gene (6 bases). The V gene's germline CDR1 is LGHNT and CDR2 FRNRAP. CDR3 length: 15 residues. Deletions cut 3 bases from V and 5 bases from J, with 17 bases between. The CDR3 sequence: CASGFLLAPGDEQYF. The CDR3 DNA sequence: TGTGCTAGTGGTTTCTTATTGGCCCCGGGGGACGAGCAGTACTTC.